The next 18 T cell receptor beta chains were all read from a single sample in a study of CD8 T cells in ankylosing spondylitis. MiXCR, run by TCRdb on the 5' RACE reads, gives a single entry per CDR3 protein. The table has about 160,000 distinct CDR3 sequences, under 45% seen once. Sequenced: synovial fluid, either unsorted or a sorted T cell fraction (not recorded which). Source of these receptors: a male donor with ankylosing spondylitis.

The CDR3 coding sequence is TGTGCCAGCAGTGCTGCGGAGAACACTGAAGCTTTCTTT. Protein product: CASSAAENTEAFF. V and J are TRBV6-1 and TRBJ1-1; no definite D call. The CDR3 covers 13 residues. The germline V gene has CDR1 MNHNS and CDR2 SASEGT. V was cut by 4 bases and J by 1 base, with 7 bases left in between.

This clonotype has only a few counts. The chain carries TRBV5-6 and TRBJ1-2; D uncertain. The CDR3 spans 16 residues. CDR1 SGHDT and CDR2 YYEEEE come from the germline V gene. V was trimmed by 6 bases and J by 3 bases, leaving 21 bases between them. The CDR3 sequence: CASNLALTDAHYGYTF. CDR3 bases: TGTGCCAGCAACCTAGCCCTCACCGATGCTCACTATGGCTACACCTTC.

This clonotype was counted only a few times. V and J are TRBV7-9 and TRBJ1-2; D not resolved. V lost 2 bases to trimming and J lost 1 base, with 5 bases between them. CDR1 is SEHNR and CDR2 is FQNEAQ in the germline V gene (reference sequence). The CDR3 totals 13 residues. CDR3 bases: TGTGCCAGCAGCTTACAGGATAACTATGGCTACACCTTC. Amino acid sequence: CASSLQDNYGYTF.

V and J are TRBV12-3 or TRBV12-4 and TRBJ1-4; 10 nucleotides agree with TRBD1. With V trimmed by 6 bases and J by 0 bases, 4 bases remained unmatched. The length of the CDR3 is 16 residues. DNA of the CDR3: TGTGCCAGCAGCTCCGGGACAGGGGCAACTAATGAAAAACTGTTTTTT. Translated, it gives CASSSGTGATNEKLFF.

The chain combines TRBV4-1 with TRBJ1-2; D is uncertain. This CDR3 contains 14 residues. V lost 7 bases, J lost 3 bases, and 15 bases lay in between. Germline V lookup: CDR1 MGHRA, CDR2 YSYEKL. The CDR3, as DNA: TGCGCCAGCACCTCTTCTGACCGACACTATGGCTACACCTTC. Amino acids: CASTSSDRHYGYTF.

The CDR3 DNA reads as TGTGCCAGCAGTGACGGGCCAGAAACTGAAGCTTTCTTT. Its translation is CASSDGPETEAFF. The V call is TRBV6-4, the J call TRBJ1-1, with D unclear. V was cut by 2 bases and J by 5 bases, with 9 bases left in between. The length of the CDR3 is 13 residues. Germline-derived CDR1 and CDR2 are MRHNA and SNTAGT.

A few counts support this clonotype. J is TRBJ2-3 and V is TRBV7-2; no clear D. Germline CDR1 SGHTA, CDR2 FQGNSA. Trimming pared 1 base from V and 10 bases from J, leaving 6 bases between. The CDR3 covers 11 residues. The CDR3: CASSLGTPQYF. The DNA of the CDR3 is TGTGCCAGCAGCTTAGGGACCCCGCAGTATTTT.

There are a few counts of this clonotype. The rearrangement links TRBV12-3 or TRBV12-4 to TRBJ1-3; D unresolved. The CDR3 has 20 amino acids. The V gene lost 3 bases and the J gene lost 0 bases, with 24 bases spanning the gap. CDR3 DNA: TGTGCCAGCAGTTTTAGGGCACAGAACCGGGGAAGGGCCTCTGGAAACACCATATATTTT. This translates into CASSFRAQNRGRASGNTIYF.

This chain links TRBV18 with TRBJ1-2, with 7 nucleotides matching TRBD1. The CDR3 is made up of 14 amino acids. CDR1 and CDR2 (germline): KGHSH, LQKENI. The ends lost 6 bases at V and 12 bases at J; junction bases unmatched: 16. CDR3 in DNA: TGTGCCAGCTCCACGGGTCTTAAGGGACAGAGTGACACCTTC. It translates to CASSTGLKGQSDTF.

Ten or more counts support this clonotype. The CDR3 DNA reads as TGCAGTGCTAGAGATCTTGGGCGGAGATCGAACACCGGGGAGCTGTTTTTT. The encoded protein is CSARDLGRRSNTGELFF. V and J are TRBV20-1 and TRBJ2-2; no clear D. CDR1 is DFQATT and CDR2 is SNEGSKA in the germline V gene (reference sequence). The CDR3 has 17 residues. V lost 0 bases and J lost 0, with 14 bases in between.

This clonotype was seen once. This rearrangement joins TRBV28 to TRBJ2-7; perhaps D is TRBD1 or TRBD2 (5 bases each). The germline V and J ends were trimmed by 5 bases and 2 bases, with 16 bases remaining between them. This CDR3 is built from 15 residues. Germline V gene sequence: CDR1 MDHEN, CDR2 SYDVKM. CDR3 residues: CASSLPGGLPYEQYF. The CDR3, as DNA: TGTGCCAGCAGTCTCCCTGGGGGTCTCCCCTACGAGCAGTACTTC.

CDR3 loop: CASSLLPEKLFF. The CDR3 nucleotides are TGTGCCAGCAGCTTGTTGCCTGAAAAACTGTTTTTT. J is TRBJ1-4 and V is TRBV7-9; D gene uncertain. The germline CDR1 and CDR2 sequences are SEHNR and FQNEAQ (reference sequence). The CDR3 has 12 amino acids. V lost 3 bases, J lost 7 bases, and 6 bases lay in between.

The V gene is TRBV6-1, the J gene TRBJ1-4; tentatively, D is TRBD1 (6 bases). This CDR3 has 14 amino acids. Trimming took 6 bases from V and 10 from J, leaving 18 bases between them. Germline lookup yields CDR1 MNHNS and CDR2 SASEGT. CDR3 residues: CASRPQGYNGKLFF. The DNA of the CDR3 is TGTGCCAGCAGGCCCCAGGGGTATAACGGAAAACTGTTTTTT.

The chain is built from TRBV11-2 and TRBJ2-1; either TRBD1 or TRBD2 may fit D (5 bases each). CDR1 and CDR2 (germline): SGHAT, FQNNGV. Trimming shortened V by 6 bases and J by 0 bases, and 15 bases separated the two germline ends. The CDR3 totals 16 residues. This CDR3 is CASRPPGPSSYNEQFF. The CDR3 nucleotides read TGTGCCAGCAGGCCCCCGGGGCCCAGCTCCTACAATGAGCAGTTCTTC. Drawing the rest from reference TRBV11-2 and TRBJ2-1, the complete variable domain is EAGVAQSPRYKIIEKRQSVAFWCNPISGHATLYWYQQILGQGPKLLIQFQNNGVVDDSQLPKDRFSAERLKGVDSTLKIQPAKLEDSAVYLCASRPPGPSSYNEQFFGPGTRLTVL.

This rearrangement joins TRBV28 to TRBJ2-7; no reliable D call. Germline V gene data show CDR1 as MDHEN and CDR2 as SYDVKM. The V end lost 3 bases, the J end lost 4 bases, and 22 bases lay between the germline ends. CDR3 length: 17 amino acids. CDR3 DNA: TGTGCCAGCAGTTTTAGGGCGATGTTTACAAAAGCATACGAGCAGTACTTC. Amino acid sequence: CASSFRAMFTKAYEQYF.

This clonotype was found a few times. The gene calls are TRBV12-3 or TRBV12-4 and TRBJ2-7, with TRBD1 identical over 8 bases. This CDR3 has 13 amino acids. J lost 2 bases, V lost 4 bases, and 1 base had no gene match. The CDR3 DNA reads as TGTGCCAGCAGTTGGGACAGGCCCTACGAGCAGTACTTC. Its translation is CASSWDRPYEQYF.

The J gene is TRBJ2-1, the V gene TRBV9; TRBD1 aligns across 9 bases. After removal of 2 bases from V and 9 bases from J, the junction contained 12 bases not matched to a gene. Germline values: CDR1 SGDLS, CDR2 YYNGEE. This CDR3 is 16 amino acids long. The CDR3, as DNA: TGTGCCAGCAGCGTTGGCGGGACAGGGTACTTTGGTGAGCAGTTCTTC. Its protein product is CASSVGGTGYFGEQFF.

The chain employs TRBV12-3 or TRBV12-4 and TRBJ2-5, with TRBD1 matching over 9 bases. The CDR3 consists of 15 residues. Trimming removed 5 bases from V and 4 bases from J; junction bases left unmatched: 8. CDR3 nucleotides: TGTGCCAGCAGTCCGGGACAGGGAGGCGGAGAGACCCAGTACTTC. It is translated as CASSPGQGGGETQYF.